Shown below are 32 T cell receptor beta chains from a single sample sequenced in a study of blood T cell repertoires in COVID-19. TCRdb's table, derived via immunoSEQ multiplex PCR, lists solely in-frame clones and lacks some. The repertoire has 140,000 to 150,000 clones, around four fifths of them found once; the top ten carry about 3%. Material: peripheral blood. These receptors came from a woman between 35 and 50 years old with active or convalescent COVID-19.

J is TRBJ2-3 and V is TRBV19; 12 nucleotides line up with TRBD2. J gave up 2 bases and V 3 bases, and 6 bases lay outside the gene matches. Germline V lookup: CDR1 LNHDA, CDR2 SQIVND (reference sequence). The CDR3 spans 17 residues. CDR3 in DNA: TGTGCCAGTAGTATGGTCCCTAGCGGGGGGGTCACAGATACGCAGTATTTT. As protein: CASSMVPSGGVTDTQYF.

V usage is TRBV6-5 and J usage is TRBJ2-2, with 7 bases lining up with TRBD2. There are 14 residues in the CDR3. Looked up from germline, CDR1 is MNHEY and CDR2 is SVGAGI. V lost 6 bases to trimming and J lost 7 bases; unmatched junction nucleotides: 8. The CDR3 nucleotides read TGTGCCAGCAGCCTACTAGCGTCTGGCGGGGAGCTGTTTTTT. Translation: CASSLLASGGELFF.

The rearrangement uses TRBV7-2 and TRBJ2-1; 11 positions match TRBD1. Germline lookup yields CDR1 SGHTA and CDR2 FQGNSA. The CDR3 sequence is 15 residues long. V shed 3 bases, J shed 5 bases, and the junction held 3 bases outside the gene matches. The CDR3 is CASSLGQGGNNEQFF. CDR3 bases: TGTGCCAGCAGCTTGGGACAGGGGGGGAACAATGAGCAGTTCTTC.

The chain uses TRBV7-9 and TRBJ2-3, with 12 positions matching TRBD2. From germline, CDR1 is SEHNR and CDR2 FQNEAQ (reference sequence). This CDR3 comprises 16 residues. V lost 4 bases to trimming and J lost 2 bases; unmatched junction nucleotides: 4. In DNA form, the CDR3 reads TGTGCCAGCAGCTCGACTAGCGGGGGAGTCACAGATACGCAGTATTTT. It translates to CASSSTSGGVTDTQYF.

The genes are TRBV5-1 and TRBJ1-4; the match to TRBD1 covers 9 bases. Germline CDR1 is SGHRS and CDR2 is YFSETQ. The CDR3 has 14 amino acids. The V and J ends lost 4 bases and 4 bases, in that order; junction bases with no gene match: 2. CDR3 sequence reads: CASSLTGGNEKLFF. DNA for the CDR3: TGCGCCAGCAGCCTGACAGGGGGTAATGAAAAACTGTTTTTT.

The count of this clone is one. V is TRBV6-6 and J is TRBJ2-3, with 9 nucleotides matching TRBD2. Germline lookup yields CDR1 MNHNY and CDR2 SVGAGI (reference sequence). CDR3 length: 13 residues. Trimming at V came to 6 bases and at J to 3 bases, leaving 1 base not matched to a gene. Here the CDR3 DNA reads TGTGCCAGCAGAAGCGGGAGGACAGATACGCAGTATTTT. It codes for CASRSGRTDTQYF.

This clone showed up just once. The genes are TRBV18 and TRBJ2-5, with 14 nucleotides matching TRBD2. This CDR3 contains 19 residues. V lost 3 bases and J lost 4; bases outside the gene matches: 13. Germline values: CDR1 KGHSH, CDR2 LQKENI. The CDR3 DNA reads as TGTGCCAGCTCACCTTTACCTCCGGGACTAGCGGGAGTAGGAGAGACCCAGTACTTC. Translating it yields CASSPLPPGLAGVGETQYF.

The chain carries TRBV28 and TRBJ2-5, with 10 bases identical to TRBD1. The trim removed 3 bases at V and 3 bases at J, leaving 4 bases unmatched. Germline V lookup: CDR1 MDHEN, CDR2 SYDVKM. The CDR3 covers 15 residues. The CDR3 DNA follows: TGTGCCAGCAGTTTGCCGGGACAGGGGAAAGAGACCCAGTACTTC. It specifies CASSLPGQGKETQYF.

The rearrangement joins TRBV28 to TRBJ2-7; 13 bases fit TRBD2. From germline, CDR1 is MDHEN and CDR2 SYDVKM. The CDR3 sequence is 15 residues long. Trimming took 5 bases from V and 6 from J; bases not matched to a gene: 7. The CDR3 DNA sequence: TGTGCCAGCAGTCCCCCGACTAGCGGGGGGACCGAGCAGTACTTC. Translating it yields CASSPPTSGGTEQYF.

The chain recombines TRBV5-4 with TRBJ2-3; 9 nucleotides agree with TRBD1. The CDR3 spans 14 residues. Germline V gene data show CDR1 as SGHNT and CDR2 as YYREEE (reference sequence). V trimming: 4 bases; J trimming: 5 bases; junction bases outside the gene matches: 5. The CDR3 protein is CASSQGQGLDTQYF. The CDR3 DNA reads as TGTGCCAGCAGCCAGGGACAGGGTTTAGATACGCAGTATTTT.

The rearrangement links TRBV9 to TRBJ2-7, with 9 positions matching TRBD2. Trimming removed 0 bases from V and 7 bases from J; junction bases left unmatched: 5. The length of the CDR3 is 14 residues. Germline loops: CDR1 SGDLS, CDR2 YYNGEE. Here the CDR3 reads CASSVGGSGGEQYF. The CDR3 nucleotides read TGTGCCAGCAGCGTAGGCGGGAGCGGGGGGGAGCAGTACTTC. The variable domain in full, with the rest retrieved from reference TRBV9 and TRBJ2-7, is DSGVTQTPKHLITATGQRVTLRCSPRSGDLSVYWYQQSLDQGLQFLIQYYNGEERAKGNILERFSAQQFPDLHSELNLSSLELGDSALYFCASSVGGSGGEQYFGPGTRLTVT.

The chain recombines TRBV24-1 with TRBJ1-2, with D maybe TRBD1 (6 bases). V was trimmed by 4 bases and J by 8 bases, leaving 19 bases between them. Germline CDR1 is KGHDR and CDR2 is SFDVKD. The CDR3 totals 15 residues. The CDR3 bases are TGTGCCACCAGTGAGGGACAACCTGGCGGGAGGGGCTACACCTTC. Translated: CATSEGQPGGRGYTF.

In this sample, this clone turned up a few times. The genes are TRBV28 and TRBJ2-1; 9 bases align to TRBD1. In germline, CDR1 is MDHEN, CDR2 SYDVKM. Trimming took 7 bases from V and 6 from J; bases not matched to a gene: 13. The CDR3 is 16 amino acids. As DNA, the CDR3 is TGTGCCAGCACCACTAGGACAGGGGCACGGTCCAATGAGCAGTTCTTC. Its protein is CASTTRTGARSNEQFF.

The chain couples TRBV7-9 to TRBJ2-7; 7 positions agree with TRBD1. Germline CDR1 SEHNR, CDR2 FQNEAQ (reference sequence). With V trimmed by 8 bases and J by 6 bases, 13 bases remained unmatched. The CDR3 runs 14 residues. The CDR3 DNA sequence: TGTGCCAGCTCCCGACAGGGATTGAGCCCCGAGCAGTACTTC. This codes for CASSRQGLSPEQYF. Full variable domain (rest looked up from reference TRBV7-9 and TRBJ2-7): DTGVSQNPRHKITKRGQNVTFRCDPISEHNRLYWYRQTLGQGPEFLTYFQNEAQLEKSRLLSDRFSAERPKGSFSTLEIQRTEQGDSAMYLCASSRQGLSPEQYFGPGTRLTVT.

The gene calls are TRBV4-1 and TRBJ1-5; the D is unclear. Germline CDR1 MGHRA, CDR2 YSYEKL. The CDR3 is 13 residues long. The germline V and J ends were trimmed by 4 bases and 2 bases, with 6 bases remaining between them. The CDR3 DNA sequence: TGCGCCAGCAGCCTACGGGGCAATCAGCCCCAGCATTTT. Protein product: CASSLRGNQPQHF.

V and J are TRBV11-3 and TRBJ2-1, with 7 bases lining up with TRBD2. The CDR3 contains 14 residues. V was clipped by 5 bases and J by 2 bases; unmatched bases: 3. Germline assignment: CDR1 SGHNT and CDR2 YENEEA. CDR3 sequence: CASSASGTYNEQFF. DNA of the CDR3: TGTGCCAGCAGCGCCAGCGGGACCTACAATGAGCAGTTCTTC.

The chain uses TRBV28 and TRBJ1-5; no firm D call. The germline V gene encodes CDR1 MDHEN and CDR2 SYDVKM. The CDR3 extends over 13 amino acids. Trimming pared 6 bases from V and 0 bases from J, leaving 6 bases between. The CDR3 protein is CASRGNSNQPQHF. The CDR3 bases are TGTGCCAGCAGGGGCAATAGCAATCAGCCCCAGCATTTT. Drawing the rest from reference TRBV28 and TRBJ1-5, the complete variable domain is DVKVTQSSRYLVKRTGEKVFLECVQDMDHENMFWYRQDPGLGLRLIYFSYDVKMKEKGDIPEGYSVSREKKERFSLILESASTNQTSMYLCASRGNSNQPQHFGDGTRLSIL.

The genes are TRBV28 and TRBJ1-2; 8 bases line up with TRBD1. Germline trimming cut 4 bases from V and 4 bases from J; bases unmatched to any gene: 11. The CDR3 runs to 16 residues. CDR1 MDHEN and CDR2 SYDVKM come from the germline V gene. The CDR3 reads CASSSRSGGVPYGYTF. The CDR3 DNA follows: TGTGCCAGCAGTTCCCGGTCAGGGGGCGTCCCCTATGGCTACACCTTC.

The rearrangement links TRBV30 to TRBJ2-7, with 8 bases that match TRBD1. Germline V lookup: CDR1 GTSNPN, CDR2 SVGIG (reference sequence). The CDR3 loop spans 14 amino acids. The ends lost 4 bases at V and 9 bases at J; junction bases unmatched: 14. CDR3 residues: CAWTWGDRLLPQYF. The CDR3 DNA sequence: TGTGCCTGGACCTGGGGGGACAGGCTACTCCCGCAGTACTTC.

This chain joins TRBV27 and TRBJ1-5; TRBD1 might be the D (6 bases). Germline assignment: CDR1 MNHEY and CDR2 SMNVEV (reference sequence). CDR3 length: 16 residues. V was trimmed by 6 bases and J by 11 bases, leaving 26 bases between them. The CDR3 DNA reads TGTGCCAGCAGCTCCACGGGGGGCGGAGGGTTGATTTCCCAGCATTTT. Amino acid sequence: CASSSTGGGGLISQHF.

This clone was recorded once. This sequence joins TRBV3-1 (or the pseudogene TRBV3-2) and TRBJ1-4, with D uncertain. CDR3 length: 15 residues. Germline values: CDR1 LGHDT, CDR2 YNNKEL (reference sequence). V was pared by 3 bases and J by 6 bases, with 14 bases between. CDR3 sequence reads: CASSQPAHGDEKLFF. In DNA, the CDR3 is TGTGCCAGCAGCCAGCCGGCCCACGGGGATGAAAAACTGTTTTTT.

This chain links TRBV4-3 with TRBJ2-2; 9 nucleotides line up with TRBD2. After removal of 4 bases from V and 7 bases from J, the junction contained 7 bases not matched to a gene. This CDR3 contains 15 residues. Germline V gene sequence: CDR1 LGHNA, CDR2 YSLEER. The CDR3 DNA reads TGCGCCAGCAGCCTCGGGACTAGCTCCGGCGGGGAGCTGTTTTTT. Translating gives CASSLGTSSGGELFF.

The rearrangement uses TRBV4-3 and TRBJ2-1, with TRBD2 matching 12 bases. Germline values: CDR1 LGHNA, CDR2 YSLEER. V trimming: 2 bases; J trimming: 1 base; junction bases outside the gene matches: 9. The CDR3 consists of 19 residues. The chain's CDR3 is CASSQSSTLAGGSYNEQFF. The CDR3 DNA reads TGCGCCAGCAGCCAATCTTCAACCCTAGCGGGAGGGTCCTACAATGAGCAGTTCTTC.

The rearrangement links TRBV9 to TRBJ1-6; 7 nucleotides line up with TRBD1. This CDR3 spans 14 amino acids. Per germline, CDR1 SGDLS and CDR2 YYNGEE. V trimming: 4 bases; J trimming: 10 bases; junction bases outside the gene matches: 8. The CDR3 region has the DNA TGTGCCAGCAGCACCCGACAGGGAGAATCACCCCTCCACTTT. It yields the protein CASSTRQGESPLHF.

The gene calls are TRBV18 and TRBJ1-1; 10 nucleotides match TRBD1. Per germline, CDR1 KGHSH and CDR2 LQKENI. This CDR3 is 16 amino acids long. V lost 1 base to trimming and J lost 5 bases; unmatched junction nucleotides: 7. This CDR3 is CASSPRGQGRGTEAFF. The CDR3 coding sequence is TGTGCCAGCTCACCACGGGGACAGGGGCGAGGGACTGAAGCTTTCTTT.

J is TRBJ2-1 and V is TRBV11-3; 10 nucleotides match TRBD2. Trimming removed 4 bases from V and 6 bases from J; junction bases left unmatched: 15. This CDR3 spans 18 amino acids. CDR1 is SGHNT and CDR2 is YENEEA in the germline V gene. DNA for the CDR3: TGTGCCAGCAGCTCTGGGAGCGGGAGGGGTTCGGGGGGCAATGAGCAGTTCTTC. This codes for CASSSGSGRGSGGNEQFF. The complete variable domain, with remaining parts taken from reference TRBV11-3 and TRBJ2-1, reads EAGVVQSPRYKIIEKKQPVAFWCNPISGHNTLYWYLQNLGQGPELLIRYENEEAVDDSQLPKDRFSAERLKGVDSTLKIQPAELGDSAVYLCASSSGSGRGSGGNEQFFGPGTRLTVL.

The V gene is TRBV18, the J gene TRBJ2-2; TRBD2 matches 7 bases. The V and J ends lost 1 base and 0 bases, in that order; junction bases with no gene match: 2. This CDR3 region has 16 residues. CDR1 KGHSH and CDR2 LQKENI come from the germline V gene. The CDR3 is CASSPRGGTNTGELFF. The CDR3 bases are TGTGCCAGCTCACCACGCGGGGGTACGAACACCGGGGAGCTGTTTTTT.

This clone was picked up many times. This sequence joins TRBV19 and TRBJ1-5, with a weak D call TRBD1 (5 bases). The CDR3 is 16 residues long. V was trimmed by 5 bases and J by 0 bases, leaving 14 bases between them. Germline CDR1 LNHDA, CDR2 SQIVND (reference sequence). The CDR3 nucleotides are TGTGCCAGTAGTGCCAGACAGTCTGGTAGCAATCAGCCCCAGCATTTT. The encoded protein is CASSARQSGSNQPQHF. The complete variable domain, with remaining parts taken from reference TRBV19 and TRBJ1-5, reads DGGITQSPKYLFRKEGQNVTLSCEQNLNHDAMYWYRQDPGQGLRLIYYSQIVNDFQKGDIAEGYSVSREKKESFPLTVTSAQKNPTAFYLCASSARQSGSNQPQHFGDGTRLSIL.

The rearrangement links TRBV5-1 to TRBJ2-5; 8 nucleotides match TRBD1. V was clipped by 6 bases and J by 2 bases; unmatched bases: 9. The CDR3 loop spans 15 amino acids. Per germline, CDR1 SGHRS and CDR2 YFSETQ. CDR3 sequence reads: CASTPRGLGQETQYF. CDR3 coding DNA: TGCGCCAGCACCCCCAGGGGGCTAGGGCAAGAGACCCAGTACTTC.

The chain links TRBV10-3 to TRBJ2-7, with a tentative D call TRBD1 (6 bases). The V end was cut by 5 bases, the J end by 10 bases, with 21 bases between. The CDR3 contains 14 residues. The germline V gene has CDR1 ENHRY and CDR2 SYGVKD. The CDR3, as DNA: TGTGCCATCAGTCACTCCCACCCAGGGGTCGGACAGTACTTC. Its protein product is CAISHSHPGVGQYF.

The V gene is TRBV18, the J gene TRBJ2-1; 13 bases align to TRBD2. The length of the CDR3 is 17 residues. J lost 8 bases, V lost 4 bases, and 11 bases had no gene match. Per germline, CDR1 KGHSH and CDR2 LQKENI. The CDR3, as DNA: TGTGCCAGCTCACTGGGACTAGCGGGACGATCCGGGGATGAGCAGTTCTTC. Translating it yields CASSLGLAGRSGDEQFF.

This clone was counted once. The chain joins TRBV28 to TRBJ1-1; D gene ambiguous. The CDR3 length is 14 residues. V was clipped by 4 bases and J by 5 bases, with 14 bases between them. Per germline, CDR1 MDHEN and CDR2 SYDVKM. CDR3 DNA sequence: TGTGCCAGCAGTTCCGGGAGCGGGGTGACTGAAGCTTTCTTT. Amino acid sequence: CASSSGSGVTEAFF.